This TCR beta chain was observed in a study of CD8 T cells in ankylosing spondylitis. TCRdb analysed the 5' RACE reads with MiXCR anew, one entry per CDR3 protein. The sample has about 360,000 distinct CDR3 sequences, around 20% seen once. CDR1 is SGHVS, CDR2 FQNEAQ, per germline. This CDR3 comprises 12 residues. Trimming removed 7 bases at V and 3 bases at J, with 9 bases between. With respect to this clonotype: Its target is not known.

General study points: The authors found the disease-linked clones to be CD8+ and relatively rare in peripheral blood. Significant enrichment of disease-linked clones was reportedly seen in matched ankylosing spondylitis synovial fluid. Blood from ankylosing spondylitis patients appeared to carry a characteristic roughly 8-variant TCR beta motif.

The chain is built from TRBV7-8 and TRBJ1-1; no reliable D call. Specimen: blood, either unsorted or a sorted T cell fraction (not recorded which). The TCR was taken from a male donor with ankylosing spondylitis or in good health (not recorded which). DNA of the CDR3: TGTGCCAGCAAGGTGTCGGACACTGAAGCTTTCTTT. Translated, it gives CASKVSDTEAFF.